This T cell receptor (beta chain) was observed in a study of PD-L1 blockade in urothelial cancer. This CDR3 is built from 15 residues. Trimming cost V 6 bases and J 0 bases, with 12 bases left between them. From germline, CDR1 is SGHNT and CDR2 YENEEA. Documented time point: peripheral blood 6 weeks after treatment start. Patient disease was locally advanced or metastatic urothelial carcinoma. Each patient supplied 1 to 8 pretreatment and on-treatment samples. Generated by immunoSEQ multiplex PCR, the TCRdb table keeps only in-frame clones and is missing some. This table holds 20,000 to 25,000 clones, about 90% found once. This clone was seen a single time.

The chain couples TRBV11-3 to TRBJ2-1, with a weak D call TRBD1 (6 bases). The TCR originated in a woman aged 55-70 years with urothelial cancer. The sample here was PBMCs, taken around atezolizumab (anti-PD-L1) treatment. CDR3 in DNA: TGTGCCAGCAGACAGGGAAAGAGCTCCTACAATGAGCAGTTCTTC. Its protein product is CASRQGKSSYNEQFF. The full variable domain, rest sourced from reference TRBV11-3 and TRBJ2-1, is EAGVVQSPRYKIIEKKQPVAFWCNPISGHNTLYWYLQNLGQGPELLIRYENEEAVDDSQLPKDRFSAERLKGVDSTLKIQPAELGDSAVYLCASRQGKSSYNEQFFGPGTRLTVL.